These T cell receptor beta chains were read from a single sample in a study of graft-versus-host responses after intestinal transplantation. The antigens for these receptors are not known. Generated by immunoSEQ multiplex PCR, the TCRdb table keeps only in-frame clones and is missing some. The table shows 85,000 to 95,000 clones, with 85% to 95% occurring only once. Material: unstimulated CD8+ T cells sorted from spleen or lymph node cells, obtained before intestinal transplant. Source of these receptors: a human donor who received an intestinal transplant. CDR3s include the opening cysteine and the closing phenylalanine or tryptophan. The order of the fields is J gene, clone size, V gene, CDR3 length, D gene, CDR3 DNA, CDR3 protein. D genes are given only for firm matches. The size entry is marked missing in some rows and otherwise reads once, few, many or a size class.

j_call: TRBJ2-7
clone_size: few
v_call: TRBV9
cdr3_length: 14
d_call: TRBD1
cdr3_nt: TGTGCCAGCAGCGTAGGGGACAGGGCCTACGAGCAGTACTTC
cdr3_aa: CASSVGDRAYEQYF

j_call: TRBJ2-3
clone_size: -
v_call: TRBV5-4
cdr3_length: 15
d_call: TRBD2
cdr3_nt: TGTGCCAGCAGCCCCGGGACTAGTACCACAGATACGCAGTATTTT
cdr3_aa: CASSPGTSTTDTQYF

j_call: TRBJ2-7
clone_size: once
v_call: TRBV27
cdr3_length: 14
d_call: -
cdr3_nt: TGTGCCATCCCGCTAAGACAGGCCCGCTACGAGCAGTACTTC
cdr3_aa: CAIPLRQARYEQYF

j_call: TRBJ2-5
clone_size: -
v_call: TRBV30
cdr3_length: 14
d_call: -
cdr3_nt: TGTGCCTGGAGTGATGGGCGGGGTGAGGAGACCCAGTACTTC
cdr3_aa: CAWSDGRGEETQYF

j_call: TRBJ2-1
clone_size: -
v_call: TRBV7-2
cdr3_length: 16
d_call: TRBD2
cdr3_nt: TGTGCCAGCAGCTCAAGACTAGCGGGGCTCTACAATGAGCAGTTCTTC
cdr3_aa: CASSSRLAGLYNEQFF

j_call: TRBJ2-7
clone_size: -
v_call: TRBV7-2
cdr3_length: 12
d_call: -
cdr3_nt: TGTGCCAGCAGCTTAGATCCCCGCGAGCAGTACTTC
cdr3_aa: CASSLDPREQYF

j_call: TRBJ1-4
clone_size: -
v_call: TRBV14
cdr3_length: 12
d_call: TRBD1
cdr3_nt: TGTGCCAGCAGCCAGCATTCAGGGGGACTGTTTTTT
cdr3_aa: CASSQHSGGLFF

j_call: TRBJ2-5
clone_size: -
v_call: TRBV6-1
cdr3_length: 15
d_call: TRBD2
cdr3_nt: TGTGCCAGCAGTGATTCTAGCGGGGCAAAAGAGACCCAGTACTTC
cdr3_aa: CASSDSSGAKETQYF

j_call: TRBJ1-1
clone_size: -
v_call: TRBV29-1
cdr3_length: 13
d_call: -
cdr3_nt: TGCAGCGTTGACGCAGGCTGGAACACTGAAGCTTTCTTT
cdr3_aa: CSVDAGWNTEAFF

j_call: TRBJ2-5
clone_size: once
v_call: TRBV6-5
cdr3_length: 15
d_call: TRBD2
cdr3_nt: TGTGCCAGCAGTTCAGGACTAGCCACAGGGGAGACCCAGTACTTC
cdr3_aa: CASSSGLATGETQYF

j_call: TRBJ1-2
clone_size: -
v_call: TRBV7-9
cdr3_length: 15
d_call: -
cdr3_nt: TGTGCCAGCAGCTCCCCGGGATCCCCGCACTATGGCTACACCTTC
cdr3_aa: CASSSPGSPHYGYTF

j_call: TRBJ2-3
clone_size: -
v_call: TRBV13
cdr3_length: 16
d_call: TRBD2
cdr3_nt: TGTGCCAGCAGCGCCCGGACTAGCGGGGTCTCAGATACGCAGTATTTT
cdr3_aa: CASSARTSGVSDTQYF

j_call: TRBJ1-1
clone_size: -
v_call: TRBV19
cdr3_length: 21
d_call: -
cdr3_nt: TGTGCCAGTAGTATATCTCTATGGGGGGGGCCGGGGCCATATCGAACAGGTGAAGCTTTCTTT
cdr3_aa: CASSISLWGGPGPYRTGEAFF

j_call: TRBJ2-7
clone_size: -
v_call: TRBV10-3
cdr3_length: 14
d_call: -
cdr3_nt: TGTGCCATCAGTGACCCCGGGCGGGGCTACGAGCAGTACTTC
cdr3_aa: CAISDPGRGYEQYF

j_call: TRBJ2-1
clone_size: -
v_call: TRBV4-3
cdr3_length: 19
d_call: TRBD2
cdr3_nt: TGCGCCAGCAGCCAAGATAGGTGGACTAGCGGGGGCCGGTACGGTGAGCAGTTCTTC
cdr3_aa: CASSQDRWTSGGRYGEQFF

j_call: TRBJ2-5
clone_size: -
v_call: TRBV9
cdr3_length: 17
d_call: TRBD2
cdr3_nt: TGTGCCAGCAGCGGAGACCGAGCGGGGGGGATCCAAGAGACCCAGTACTTC
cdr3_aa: CASSGDRAGGIQETQYF

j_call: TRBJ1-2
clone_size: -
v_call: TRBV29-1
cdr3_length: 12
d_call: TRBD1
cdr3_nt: TGCAGCGTTGTACAGGGGGACTATGGCTACACCTTC
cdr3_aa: CSVVQGDYGYTF

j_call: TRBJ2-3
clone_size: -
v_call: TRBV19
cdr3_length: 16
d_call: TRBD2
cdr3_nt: TGTGCCAGTAGTCCCTTAGCGGGGGCCGGGGAAGATACGCAGTATTTT
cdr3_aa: CASSPLAGAGEDTQYF

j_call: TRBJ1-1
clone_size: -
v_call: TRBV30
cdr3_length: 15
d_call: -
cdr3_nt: TGTGCCTGGCCGAGGGAGGGGCAGGGGTGGACTGAAGCTTTCTTT
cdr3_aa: CAWPREGQGWTEAFF

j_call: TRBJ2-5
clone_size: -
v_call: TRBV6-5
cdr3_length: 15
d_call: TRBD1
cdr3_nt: TGTGCCAGCAGACCCTGGACAGGGACGGGAGAGACCCAGTACTTC
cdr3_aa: CASRPWTGTGETQYF

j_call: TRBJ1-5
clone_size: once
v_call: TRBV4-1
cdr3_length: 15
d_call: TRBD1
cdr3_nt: TGCGCCAGCAGCCGTTACAGGGGGCGCGGTCAGCCCCAGCATTTT
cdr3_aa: CASSRYRGRGQPQHF

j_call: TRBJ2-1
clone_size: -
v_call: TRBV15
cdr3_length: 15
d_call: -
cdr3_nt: TGTGCCACCAGCAGAGGCGGTTTAAGCATGGATGAGCAGTTCTTC
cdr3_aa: CATSRGGLSMDEQFF

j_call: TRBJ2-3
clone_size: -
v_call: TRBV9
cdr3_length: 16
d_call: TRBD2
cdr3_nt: TGTGCCAGCAGCCCTAGCGGGGGGGATCGGACAGATACGCAGTATTTT
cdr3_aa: CASSPSGGDRTDTQYF

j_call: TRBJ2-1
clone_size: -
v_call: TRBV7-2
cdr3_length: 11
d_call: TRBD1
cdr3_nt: TGTGCCAGCACCCAGGGGGACGAGCGGTTCTTC
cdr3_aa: CASTQGDERFF

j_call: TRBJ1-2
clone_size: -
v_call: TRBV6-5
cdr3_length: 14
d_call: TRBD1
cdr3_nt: TGTGCCAGCACTTTGACAGGGAACGGGGATGGCTACACCTTC
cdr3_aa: CASTLTGNGDGYTF

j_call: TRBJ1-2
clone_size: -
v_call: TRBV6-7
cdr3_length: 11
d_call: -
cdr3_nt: TGTGCCAGCGTAGACAGCTATGGCTACACCTTC
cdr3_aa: CASVDSYGYTF

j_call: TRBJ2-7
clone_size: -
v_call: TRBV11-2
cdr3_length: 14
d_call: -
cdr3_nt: TGTGCCAGCAGCCCCCGTATGACTACTTACGAGCAGTACTTC
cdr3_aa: CASSPRMTTYEQYF

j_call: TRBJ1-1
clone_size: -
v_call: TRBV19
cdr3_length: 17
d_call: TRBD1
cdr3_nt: TGTGCCAGTAGTATTCCCTGGACAGGGGGCGCGAACACTGAAGCTTTCTTT
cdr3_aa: CASSIPWTGGANTEAFF